This is a list of T cell receptor beta chains from one sample in a study of blood T cell dynamics during melanoma immunotherapy. TCRdb's copy holds only in-frame clones and misses some; the assay was immunoSEQ multiplex PCR. This table has roughly 10,000 clones, about nine tenths appearing once. Material: blood, obtained from a patient treated with checkpoint blockade. Source of these receptors: a human donor with melanoma. Each CDR3 is given with its conserved first and last residue. The D gene is left open where the match is weak. Size is stated for part of the rows, as once, few or many counts, or as a class when the clone is expanded.

TRBJ1-1 | TRBV29-1 | . | . | CSVKKGVDTEAFF | TGCAGCGTTAAGAAGGGGGTAGACACTGAAGCTTTCTTT
TRBJ1-1 | TRBV25-1 | . | once | CASSGTAQRNTEAFF | TGTGCCAGCAGTGGGACAGCCCAGAGGAACACTGAAGCTTTCTTT
TRBJ2-3 | TRBV6-5 | TRBD2 | . | CASSYQAGVPDTQYF | TGTGCCAGCAGTTACCAAGCGGGAGTCCCAGATACGCAGTATTTT
TRBJ2-5 | TRBV6-1 | TRBD1 | . | CASSLRGYQETQYF | TGTGCCAGCTCCCTCAGGGGGTACCAAGAGACCCAGTACTTC
TRBJ2-6 | TRBV5-4 | TRBD1 | . | CASSRTGAGANVLTF | TGTGCCAGCAGTCGAACAGGGGCTGGGGCCAACGTCCTGACTTTC
TRBJ2-1 | TRBV7-3 | . | . | CASSFIAGPTIYNEQFF | TGTGCCAGCAGCTTTATCGCTGGACCGACGATCTACAATGAGCAGTTCTTC
TRBJ2-3 | TRBV5-1 | . | . | CASSRQVRSGADTQYF | TGCGCCAGCAGCCGACAGGTCCGAAGTGGCGCAGATACGCAGTATTTT
TRBJ1-2 | TRBV5-1 | TRBD1 | . | CASSAGTGAYGYTF | TGCGCCAGCAGCGCCGGGACAGGGGCCTATGGCTACACCTTC
TRBJ1-2 | TRBV5-5 | . | . | CASRVGLDGGYTF | TGTGCCAGCAGGGTGGGACTTGATGGTGGCTACACCTTC
TRBJ2-7 | TRBV6-1 | TRBD1 | once | CASSEITGGASHEQYF | TGTGCCAGCAGTGAAATAACAGGGGGCGCTTCCCACGAGCAGTACTTC
TRBJ1-1 | TRBV10-2 | . | . | CASSEFEGTEAFF | TGCGCCAGCAGTGAGTTCGAGGGGACTGAAGCTTTCTTT
TRBJ2-3 | TRBV2 | TRBD2 | . | CASIGTSGRTDTQYF | TGTGCCAGCATCGGGACTAGCGGGAGGACAGATACGCAGTATTTT
TRBJ1-6 | TRBV2 | . | . | CASSELGRGGNSPLHF | TGTGCCAGCAGTGAACTCGGCAGGGGAGGTAATTCACCCCTCCACTTT
TRBJ1-4 | TRBV18 | . | few | CASSPNSNEKLFF | TGTGCCAGCTCACCAAACAGTAATGAAAAACTGTTTTTT
TRBJ2-3 | TRBV5-1 | . | . | CASSESMFTDTQYF | TGCGCCAGCAGCGAGTCTATGTTCACAGATACGCAGTATTTT
TRBJ1-1 | TRBV2 | . | . | CASSAVRESNTEAFF | TGTGCCAGCAGTGCAGTCCGGGAATCCAACACTGAAGCTTTCTTT
TRBJ2-3 | TRBV11-2 | . | . | CASSQEGEVTDTQYF | TGTGCCAGCAGCCAAGAGGGGGAGGTCACAGATACGCAGTATTTT
TRBJ1-1 | TRBV2 | TRBD1 | . | CASKGQGMAEAFF | TGTGCCAGCAAGGGACAGGGAATGGCTGAAGCTTTCTTT
TRBJ2-2 | TRBV5-1 | . | . | CASSLGHRDLNTGELFF | TGCGCCAGCAGCTTGGGGCACAGGGACCTAAACACCGGGGAGCTGTTTTTT
TRBJ1-1 | TRBV18 | . | . | CASSPPGRNTEAFF | TGTGCCAGCTCACCACCGGGCAGGAACACTGAAGCTTTCTTT
TRBJ1-5 | TRBV11-2 | . | . | CASSLRPSPGNQPQHF | TGTGCCAGCAGCCTACGTCCTTCCCCCGGCAATCAGCCCCAGCATTTT
TRBJ1-6 | TRBV2 | . | . | CASQGSHNSPLHF | TGTGCCAGCCAGGGGTCCCATAATTCACCCCTCCACTTT
TRBJ2-7 | TRBV23-1 | . | . | CASSQFLQGLTGYEQYF | TGCGCCAGCAGTCAATTCCTCCAGGGTTTAACGGGCTACGAGCAGTACTTC
TRBJ2-2 | TRBV11-3 | . | . | CASSLAGYTGELFF | TGTGCCAGCAGCTTAGCAGGGTACACCGGGGAGCTGTTTTTT
TRBJ2-1 | TRBV6-6 | TRBD2 | . | CASSYSRGDYNEQFF | TGTGCCAGCAGTTACTCGCGGGGGGACTACAATGAGCAGTTCTTC
TRBJ2-1 | TRBV11-2 | TRBD1 | . | CASTGGDRGRHEQFF | TGTGCCAGCACCGGAGGGGACAGGGGGCGTCATGAGCAGTTCTTC
TRBJ2-1 | TRBV2 | . | . | CASSEPLNNEQFF | TGTGCCAGCAGTGAGCCCCTAAACAATGAGCAGTTCTTC
TRBJ1-3 | TRBV11-2 | . | . | CASSLASPTIYF | TGTGCCAGCAGCTTAGCGAGTCCCACCATATATTTT
TRBJ2-1 | TRBV9 | TRBD1 | . | CASSIRDRANNEQFF | TGTGCCAGCAGCATCCGGGACAGGGCCAACAATGAGCAGTTCTTC
TRBJ1-2 | TRBV30 | . | . | CAWSVPQGSMNFYGYTF | TGTGCCTGGAGTGTACCCCAGGGATCTATGAACTTCTATGGCTACACCTTC
TRBJ2-2 | TRBV27 | . | . | CASSPPDSANTGELFF | TGTGCCAGCAGCCCCCCTGATAGCGCGAACACCGGGGAGCTGTTTTTT
TRBJ2-3 | TRBV5-8 | . | . | CASSFLITDTQYF | TGTGCCAGCAGCTTCCTAATCACAGATACGCAGTATTTT
TRBJ1-1 | TRBV5-1 | TRBD1 | few | CASSPGDRRMNTEAFF | TGCGCCAGCAGCCCGGGGGACAGGCGCATGAACACTGAAGCTTTCTTT
TRBJ1-1 | TRBV16 | . | . | CASSRTGLWGKEF | TGTGCCAGCAGTCGAACAGGCCTTTGGGGTAAAGAATTT
TRBJ2-2 | TRBV2 | . | . | CASRTDTGELFF | TGTGCCAGCAGAACTGACACCGGGGAGCTGTTTTTT
TRBJ1-1 | TRBV2 | . | . | CASSFLRGGLAEAFF | TGTGCCAGCAGTTTTTTGCGGGGGGGGCTGGCTGAAGCTTTCTTT